The clone carrying this T cell receptor (beta chain) was seen more than once but under ten times. MiXCR, run by TCRdb on the RT-PCR reads, gives a single entry per CDR3 protein. Of approximately 99,000 distinct CDR3 sequences listed, approximately 35% are singletons. The data were obtained in a study of patients and donors after allogeneic stem cell transplantation. The CDR3 has 12 amino acids. The V gene lost 7 bases and the J gene lost 10 bases, with 15 bases spanning the gap. The germline gives CDR1 SGHTA, CDR2 FQGNSA. Sample: blood, either unsorted or a sorted T cell fraction (not recorded which). The receptor comes from a human donor who was either an allogeneic HSCT recipient or a stem cell or donor lymphocyte infusion donor (not recorded which). It is not recorded whose cells these are; they may come from a transplant donor. The J gene is TRBJ2-3, the V gene TRBV7-2; D may be TRBD1 (5 bases). The CDR3 reads CASTVKQGAQYF. The CDR3 DNA reads TGTGCCAGCACCGTAAAGCAGGGTGCGCAGTATTTT. Looking up the rest from reference TRBV7-2 and TRBJ2-3 gives the full variable domain: GAGVSQSPSNKVTEKGKDVELRCDPISGHTALYWYRQSLGQGLEFLIYFQGNSAPDKSGLPSDRFSAERTGGSVSTLTIQRTQQEDSAVYLCASTVKQGAQYFGPGTRLTVL.